These 9 T cell receptor beta chains share one sample of origin, sequenced in a study of blood T cell repertoires in COVID-19. Data came from immunoSEQ multiplex PCR; TCRdb stores just in-frame clones and leaves some out. The repertoire holds more than 450,000 clones, with roughly 87% as singletons. Material: PBMCs or T cells enriched from blood (not recorded which). These receptors originate from a woman younger than 30 who had recovered from COVID-19.

CDR3 nucleotides: TGTGCCACCAAGCAAACGTTATACTATGGCTACACCTTC. It codes for CATKQTLYYGYTF. The chain links TRBV24-1 to TRBJ1-2; no definite D call. Germline lookup yields CDR1 KGHDR and CDR2 SFDVKD. V was cut by 8 bases and J by 3 bases, with 12 bases left in between. The CDR3 is 13 amino acids.

The V gene is TRBV5-1, the J gene TRBJ2-3, with TRBD2 matching 13 bases. The germline V gene has CDR1 SGHRS and CDR2 YFSETQ. The CDR3 covers 17 residues. V shed 3 bases and J 6 bases; nucleotides not matched to a gene: 10. This CDR3 reads CASSWGGLAGPVDTQYF. DNA for the CDR3: TGCGCCAGCAGCTGGGGGGGACTAGCGGGGCCCGTGGATACGCAGTATTTT. Full variable domain (rest looked up from reference TRBV5-1 and TRBJ2-3): KAGVTQTPRYLIKTRGQQVTLSCSPISGHRSVSWYQQTPGQGLQFLFEYFSETQRNKGNFPGRFSGRQFSNSRSEMNVSTLELGDSALYLCASSWGGLAGPVDTQYFGPGTRLTVL.

The J gene is TRBJ2-5, the V gene TRBV6-1, with D perhaps TRBD2 (6 bases). With 3 bases removed from V and 2 bases from J, the gap between germline ends came to 13 bases. The CDR3 contains 15 residues. CDR1 MNHNS and CDR2 SASEGT come from the germline V gene. CDR3 DNA: TGTGCCAGCAGTGAGTTCTTGGCGGGGCAAGAGACCCAGTACTTC. Protein: CASSEFLAGQETQYF.

The rearrangement uses TRBV18 and TRBJ2-7; 7 bases are a match to TRBD1. CDR3 size: 14 residues. Germline CDR1 and CDR2: KGHSH and LQKENI. V lost 3 bases to trimming and J lost 1 base; unmatched junction nucleotides: 3. DNA for the CDR3: TGTGCCAGCTCACCCGACAGGGCATCCTACGAGCAGTACTTC. Its protein product is CASSPDRASYEQYF.

This clone occurred once. The chain is built from TRBV6-5 and TRBJ2-5; no clear D gene. Germline CDR1 and CDR2: MNHEY and SVGAGI. V was pared by 8 bases and J by 4 bases, with 8 bases between. CDR3 length: 11 amino acids. The CDR3 nucleotides read TGTGCCAGCTTATCGGGAGAGACCCAGTACTTC. Translating gives CASLSGETQYF.

This chain joins TRBV6-5 and TRBJ2-5; the D gene is possibly TRBD2 (6 bases). Germline CDR1 reads MNHEY; CDR2 reads SVGAGI. Trimming removed 5 bases at V and 7 bases at J, with 14 bases between. The CDR3 spans 13 residues. Here the CDR3 DNA reads TGTGCCAGCAGTAGTGCGGGACGTGGGACCCAGTACTTC. This translates into CASSSAGRGTQYF.

This chain connects TRBV5-1 to TRBJ1-2; TRBD1 is a possible D gene (6 bases). Germline V gene sequence: CDR1 SGHRS, CDR2 YFSETQ. With 0 bases removed from V and 10 bases from J, the gap between germline ends came to 13 bases. This CDR3 has 13 amino acids. CDR3 sequence (DNA): TGCGCCAGCAGCTTGGAACAGGGCCGCCTCTACACCTTC. Amino acid sequence: CASSLEQGRLYTF.

The chain has TRBV28 and TRBJ1-2; D gene ambiguous. Germline V lookup: CDR1 MDHEN, CDR2 SYDVKM. The CDR3 is made up of 14 amino acids. The ends were cut back, 6 bases at V and 0 bases at J, with 11 bases in the middle. This CDR3 reads CASRTSGTNYGYTF. CDR3 DNA: TGTGCCAGCAGGACCTCGGGGACTAACTATGGCTACACCTTC.

The rearrangement links TRBV19 to TRBJ1-2; possibly TRBD1 for D (6 bases). There are 13 residues in the CDR3. V was clipped by 11 bases and J by 4 bases, with 17 bases between them. Germline CDR1 and CDR2: LNHDA and SQIVND (reference sequence). The CDR3: CASSVGGAYGYTF. CDR3 nucleotide sequence: TGTGCCTCTTCTGTAGGGGGGGCCTATGGCTACACCTTC.